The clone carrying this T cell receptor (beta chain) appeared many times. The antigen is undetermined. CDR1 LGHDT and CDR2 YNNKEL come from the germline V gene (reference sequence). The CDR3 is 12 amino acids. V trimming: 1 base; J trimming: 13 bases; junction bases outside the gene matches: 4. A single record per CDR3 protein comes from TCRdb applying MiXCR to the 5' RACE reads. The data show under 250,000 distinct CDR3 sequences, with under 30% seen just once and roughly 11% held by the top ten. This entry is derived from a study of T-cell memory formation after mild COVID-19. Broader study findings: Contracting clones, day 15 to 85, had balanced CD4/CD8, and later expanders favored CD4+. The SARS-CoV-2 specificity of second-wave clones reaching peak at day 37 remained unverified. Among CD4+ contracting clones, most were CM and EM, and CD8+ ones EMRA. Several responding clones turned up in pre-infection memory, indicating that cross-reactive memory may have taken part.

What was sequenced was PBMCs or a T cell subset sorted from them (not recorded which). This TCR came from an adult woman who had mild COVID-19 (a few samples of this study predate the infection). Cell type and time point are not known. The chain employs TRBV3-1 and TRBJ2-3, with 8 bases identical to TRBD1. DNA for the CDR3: TGTGCCAGCAGCCAAGGGACAGGGCCCAAGTATTTT. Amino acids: CASSQGTGPKYF.